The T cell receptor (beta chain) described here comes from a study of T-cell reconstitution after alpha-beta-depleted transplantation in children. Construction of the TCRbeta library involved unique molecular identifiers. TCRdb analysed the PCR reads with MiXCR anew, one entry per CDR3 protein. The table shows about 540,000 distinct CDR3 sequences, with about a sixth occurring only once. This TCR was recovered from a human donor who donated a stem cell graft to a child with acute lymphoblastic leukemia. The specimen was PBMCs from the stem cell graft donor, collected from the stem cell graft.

In DNA form, the CDR3 reads TGTGCCAGCAGCCAGAGACAGGGCGGCCAGCCCCAGCATTTT. Amino acid sequence: CASSQRQGGQPQHF. The chain links TRBV14 to TRBJ1-5; 7 nucleotides line up with TRBD1. Losses at the gene ends were 3 bases for V and 7 bases for J; bases not matched to a gene: 6. Germline CDR1 SGHDN, CDR2 FVKESK. This CDR3 region has 14 residues. Full variable domain (remainder filled in from reference TRBV14 and TRBJ1-5): EAGVTQFPSHSVIEKGQTVTLRCDPISGHDNLYWYRRVMGKEIKFLLHFVKESKQDESGMPNNRFLAERTGGTYSTLKVQPAELEDSGVYFCASSQRQGGQPQHFGDGTRLSIL.